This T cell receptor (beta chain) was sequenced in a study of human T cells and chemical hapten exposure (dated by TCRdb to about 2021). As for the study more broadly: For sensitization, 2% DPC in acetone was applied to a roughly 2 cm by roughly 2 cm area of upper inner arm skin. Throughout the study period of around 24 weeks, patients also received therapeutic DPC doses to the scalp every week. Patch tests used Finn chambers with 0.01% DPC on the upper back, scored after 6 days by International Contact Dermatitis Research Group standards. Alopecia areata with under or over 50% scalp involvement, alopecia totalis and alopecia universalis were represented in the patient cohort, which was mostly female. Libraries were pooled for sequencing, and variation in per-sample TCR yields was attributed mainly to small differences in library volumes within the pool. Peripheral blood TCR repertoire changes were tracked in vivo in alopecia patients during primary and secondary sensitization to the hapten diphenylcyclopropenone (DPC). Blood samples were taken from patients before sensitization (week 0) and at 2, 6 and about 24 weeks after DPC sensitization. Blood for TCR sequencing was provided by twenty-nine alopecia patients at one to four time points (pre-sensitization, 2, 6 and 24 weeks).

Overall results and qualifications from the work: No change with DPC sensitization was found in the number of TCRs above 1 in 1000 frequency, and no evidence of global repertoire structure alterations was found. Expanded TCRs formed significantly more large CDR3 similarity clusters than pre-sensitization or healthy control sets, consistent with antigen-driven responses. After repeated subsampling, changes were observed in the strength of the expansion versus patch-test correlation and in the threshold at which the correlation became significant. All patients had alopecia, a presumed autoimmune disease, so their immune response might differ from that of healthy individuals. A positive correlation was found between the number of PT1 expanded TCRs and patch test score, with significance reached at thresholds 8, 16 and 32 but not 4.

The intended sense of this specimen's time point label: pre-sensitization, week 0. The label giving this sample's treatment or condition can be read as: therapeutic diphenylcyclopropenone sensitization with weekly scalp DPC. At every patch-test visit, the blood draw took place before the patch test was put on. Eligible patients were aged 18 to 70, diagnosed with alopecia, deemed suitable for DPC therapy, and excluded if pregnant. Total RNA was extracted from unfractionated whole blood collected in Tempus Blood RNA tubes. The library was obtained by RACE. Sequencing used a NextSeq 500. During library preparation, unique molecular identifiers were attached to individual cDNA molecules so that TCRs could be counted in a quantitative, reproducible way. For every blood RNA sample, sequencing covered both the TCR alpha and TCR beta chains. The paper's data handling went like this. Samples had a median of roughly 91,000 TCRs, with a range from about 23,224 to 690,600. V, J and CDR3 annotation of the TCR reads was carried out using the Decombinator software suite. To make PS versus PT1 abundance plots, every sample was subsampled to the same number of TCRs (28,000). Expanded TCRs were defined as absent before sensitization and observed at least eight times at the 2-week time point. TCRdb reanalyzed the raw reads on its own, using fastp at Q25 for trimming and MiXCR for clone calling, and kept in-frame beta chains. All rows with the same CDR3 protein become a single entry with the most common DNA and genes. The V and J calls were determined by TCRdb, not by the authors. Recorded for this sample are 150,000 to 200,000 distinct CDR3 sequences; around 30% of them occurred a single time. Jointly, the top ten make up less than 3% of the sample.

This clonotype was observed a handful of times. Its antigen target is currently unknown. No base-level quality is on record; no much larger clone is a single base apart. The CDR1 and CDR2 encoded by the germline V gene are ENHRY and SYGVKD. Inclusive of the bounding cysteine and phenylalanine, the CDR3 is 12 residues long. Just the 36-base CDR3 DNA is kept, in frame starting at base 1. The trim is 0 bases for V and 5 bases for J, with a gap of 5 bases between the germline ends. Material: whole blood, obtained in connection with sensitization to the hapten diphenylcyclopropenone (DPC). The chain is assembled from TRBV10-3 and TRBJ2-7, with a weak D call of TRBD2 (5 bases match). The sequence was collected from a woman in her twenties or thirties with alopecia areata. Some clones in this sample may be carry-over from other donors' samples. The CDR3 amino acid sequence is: CAISESGDEQYF. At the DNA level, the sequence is TGTGCCATCAGTGAGTCCGGGGACGAGCAGTACTTC.